This TCR beta chain was recorded in a study of blood T cell repertoires in COVID-19. The CDR3 totals 16 residues. Germline V gene lookup returns CDR1 MDHEN and CDR2 SYDVKM. V was clipped by 3 bases and J by 2 bases, with 16 bases between them. Original processing notes: Quantification of nucleated cells was approximated via reference gene primer amplification. The repertoire was sequenced with immunoSEQ multiplex PCR; TCRdb's copy has only in-frame clones and lacks some. V, J and clone size are taken as reported in that table, and D and trimming were inferred from the DNA itself. Among 350,000 to 450,000 clones listed, around nine tenths were seen once. Participants, roughly 18 to 90 years old, spanned 25 or so US areas. Membership in each cohort depended on participant-reported clinical history. Exposed participants encountered a COVID-19 case during the 2 weeks preceding study entry.

The gene calls are TRBV28 and TRBJ1-2; tentative D call: TRBD1 (5 bases). This receptor was taken from a woman younger than 35 who had been exposed to COVID-19. The sample consisted of PBMCs or T cells enriched from blood (not recorded which). CDR3 DNA sequence: TGTGCCAGCAGTTTGTCTTCAGGGCCCCCAAACTATGGCTACACCTTC. Its protein product is CASSLSSGPPNYGYTF.